This TCR beta chain is drawn from a study of T cell responses to AZD1222 COVID-19 vaccine. General study points: Spike-specific TCR depth and breadth grew after two AZD1222 doses.

The assay was immunoSEQ multiplex PCR, and TCRdb's table has in-frame clones only and misses some. The table includes approximately 100,000 clones, 87% detected once. Germline CDR1 reads LNHDA; CDR2 reads SQIVND (reference sequence). V gave up 3 bases and J gave up 6 bases, with 11 bases separating them. This CDR3 region has 13 residues. This clone was seen a single time. The antigen is unknown. The chain has TRBV19 and TRBJ1-2, with unresolved D. The sequences come from peripheral blood, collected on day 0 of AZD1222 vaccination. This receptor was obtained from an adult in good health. The CDR3 nucleotides read TGTGCCAGTAGTATTACGTGGGTGGATGGCTACACCTTC. The encoded protein is CASSITWVDGYTF.